This entry describes one TCR beta chain. Its antigen is unidentified. The sample is drawn from a study of cytomegalovirus exposure and HLA in healthy donors. Overall study findings and caveats: Several of the most significant clusters appeared, in a later analysis, to be linked to common viral pathogens. Reported results showed that the classifier diagnosed cytomegalovirus status with high specificity and sensitivity. The study designated 150 to 200 TCR beta chains cytomegalovirus-associated.

CDR3 length: 14 amino acids. V lost 4 bases and J 4 bases, leaving 10 bases between the germline ends. In germline, CDR1 is LNHDA, CDR2 SQIVND (reference sequence). The PCR used 60 Vbeta and 13 Jbeta primers. Methods used by the authors: It was a later analysis that counted 83 million or so unique TCR beta chains, of which around 11 million were shared. Measured with immunoSEQ multiplex PCR; TCRdb has only the in-frame clones, and not every one. V and J calls and clone size are given by that table; D and trimming were obtained from the DNA. The sample lists some 190,000 clones, 80% occurring once. The rearrangement links TRBV19 to TRBJ2-2; possibly TRBD1 for D (6 bases). Sequenced input: PBMCs. The TCR was taken from a girl between 10 and 17 years old in good health and CMV-seropositive. Written as DNA, the CDR3 is TGTGCCAGTAGTAGCAGGGGCCTCACCGGGGAGCTGTTTTTT. The encoded protein is CASSSRGLTGELFF.